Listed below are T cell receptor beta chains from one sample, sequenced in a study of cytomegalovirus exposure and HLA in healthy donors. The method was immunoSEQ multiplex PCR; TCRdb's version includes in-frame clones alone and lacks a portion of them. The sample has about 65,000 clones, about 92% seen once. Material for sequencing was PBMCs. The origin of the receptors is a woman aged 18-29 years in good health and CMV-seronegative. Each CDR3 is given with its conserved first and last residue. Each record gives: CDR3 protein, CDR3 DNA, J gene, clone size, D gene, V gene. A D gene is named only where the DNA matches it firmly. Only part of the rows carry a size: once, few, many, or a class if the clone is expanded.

CASSLGRISEAFF,TGTGCCAGCAGTTTGGGCCGAATTTCTGAAGCTTTCTTT,TRBJ1-1,few,-,TRBV28
CASSQTGRAFF,TGCGCCAGCAGCCAGACAGGAAGAGCTTTCTTT,TRBJ1-1,-,-,TRBV4-1
CASSSLTGSPYNEQFF,TGTGCCAGCAGCTCGCTAACAGGGAGTCCCTACAATGAGCAGTTCTTC,TRBJ2-1,-,-,TRBV5-4
CASSQDWSGEEKLFF,TGCGCCAGCAGCCAAGATTGGTCAGGGGAAGAAAAACTGTTTTTT,TRBJ1-4,-,-,TRBV4-3
CASGSGEAFF,TGTGCCAGCGGGTCAGGTGAAGCTTTCTTT,TRBJ1-1,-,-,TRBV28
CASSSRTCCYEQYF,TGTGCCAGCAGCTCGAGGACTTGCTGCTACGAGCAGTACTTC,TRBJ2-7,-,-,TRBV11-2
CASSPGGQGGYGYTF,TGTGCCAGCTCACCAGGCGGTCAGGGCGGCTATGGCTACACCTTC,TRBJ1-2,once,-,TRBV18
CASSTTQGFHTEAFF,TGCGCCAGCAGCACGACCCAGGGGTTTCACACTGAAGCTTTCTTT,TRBJ1-1,-,-,TRBV5-1
CAISESDSLGYTF,TGTGCCATCAGTGAGTCGGACAGTCTCGGCTACACCTTC,TRBJ1-2,-,-,TRBV10-3
CSVESIQRENNEQFF,TGCAGCGTTGAATCTATACAGCGGGAAAACAATGAGCAGTTCTTC,TRBJ2-1,-,TRBD2,TRBV29-1
CASSPRQGGYEQYF,TGTGCCAGCAGCCCCCGACAGGGGGGCTACGAGCAGTACTTC,TRBJ2-7,-,TRBD1,TRBV7-8
CASSFDRNTEAFF,TGTGCCAGCAGTTTTGACAGGAACACTGAAGCTTTCTTT,TRBJ1-1,-,-,TRBV6-5
CASSPDRDYGYTF,TGTGCCAGCTCTCCGGACAGGGACTATGGCTACACCTTC,TRBJ1-2,-,TRBD1,TRBV18
CASSVVGGESPLHF,TGTGCCAGCAGCGTAGTCGGGGGGGAATCACCCCTCCACTTT,TRBJ1-6,-,-,TRBV9
CASQAENYGYTF,TGTGCCAGTCAGGCAGAGAACTATGGCTACACCTTC,TRBJ1-2,-,-,TRBV19
CASSFRGQIGNTIYF,TGTGCCAGCAGCTTTCGCGGACAGATCGGAAACACCATATATTTT,TRBJ1-3,-,-,TRBV5-4
CASSPSSTGELFF,TGTGCCAGCAGCCCTAGTTCAACCGGGGAGCTGTTTTTT,TRBJ2-2,-,-,TRBV7-9
CASSERTGRGTDTQYF,TGTGCCAGCAGTGAACGAACGGGCAGGGGCACAGATACGCAGTATTTT,TRBJ2-3,-,-,TRBV6-1
CASKSAGTTNEKLFF,TGTGCCAGTAAATCCGCCGGGACAACTAATGAAAAACTGTTTTTT,TRBJ1-4,-,-,TRBV19
CASSEEGATGELFF,TGTGCCAGCAGTGAAGAAGGGGCCACCGGGGAGCTGTTTTTT,TRBJ2-2,-,-,TRBV2
CASSESSSNNEQFF,TGCGCCAGCAGTGAGTCGAGTAGTAACAATGAGCAGTTCTTC,TRBJ2-1,few,-,TRBV10-1
CASSSEPVLAIGHEQYF,TGTGCCAGCAGCTCTGAACCAGTACTAGCGATCGGTCACGAGCAGTACTTC,TRBJ2-7,-,TRBD2,TRBV7-8
CASSLGLAGSYEQFF,TGTGCCAGCAGCTTAGGACTAGCGGGGAGTTATGAGCAGTTCTTC,TRBJ2-1,-,TRBD2,TRBV7-2
CASSEARGRDSNQPQHF,TGTGCCAGCAGTGAAGCGAGGGGGAGGGATAGCAATCAGCCCCAGCATTTT,TRBJ1-5,-,-,TRBV6-1
CASSPFYRWGGLLDTEAFF,TGTGCCAGCAGCCCCTTTTATCGATGGGGCGGCCTGCTCGACACTGAAGCTTTCTTT,TRBJ1-1,-,-,TRBV5-6
CASSLVPPTGGKYEQYF,TGCGCCAGCAGCCTAGTACCCCCGACAGGGGGCAAATACGAGCAGTACTTC,TRBJ2-7,-,TRBD1,TRBV4-1
CASSVEHNHNEQFF,TGTGCCAGCAGCGTAGAACATAATCACAATGAGCAGTTCTTC,TRBJ2-1,-,-,TRBV9
CASSGTGVRTDTQYF,TGCGCCAGCTCCGGGACAGGGGTAAGAACAGATACGCAGTATTTT,TRBJ2-3,-,TRBD1,TRBV4-1
CASLTPGIGQPQHF,TGTGCCAGCTTAACCCCAGGGATCGGGCAGCCCCAGCATTTT,TRBJ1-5,-,-,TRBV6-1
CASSLVVRLQGKPETQYF,TGTGCCAGCAGCTTGGTGGTGCGACTCCAGGGGAAACCAGAGACCCAGTACTTC,TRBJ2-5,-,-,TRBV5-6
CASSDLTDTQYF,TGTGCCAGCAGCGATCTAACAGATACGCAGTATTTT,TRBJ2-3,-,-,TRBV9
CASSREKETQYF,TGTGCCAGCAGTCGAGAAAAAGAGACCCAGTACTTC,TRBJ2-5,-,-,TRBV2
CASSSLGRRETQYF,TGTGCCAGCAGCTCCCTAGGGAGAAGGGAGACCCAGTACTTC,TRBJ2-5,once,-,TRBV11-2
CASSIDPQGNSPLHF,TGTGCCAGTAGTATAGATCCTCAGGGTAATTCACCCCTCCACTTT,TRBJ1-6,-,-,TRBV19
CASSYSSVKETQYF,TGTGCCAGCAGTTACTCATCGGTTAAGGAGACCCAGTACTTC,TRBJ2-5,-,-,TRBV6-5
CASSSLIGGNTEAFF,TGTGCCAGCAGTTCCCTCATCGGGGGGAACACTGAAGCTTTCTTT,TRBJ1-1,-,-,TRBV28
CASSQDLRRSTDTQYF,TGTGCCAGCAGCCAAGATTTGAGGAGGAGCACAGATACGCAGTATTTT,TRBJ2-3,-,-,TRBV4-2
CASSPGTGAYEQYF,TGTGCCAGCTCTCCAGGGACAGGGGCGTACGAGCAGTACTTC,TRBJ2-7,-,TRBD1,TRBV18
CASSQAQGGEQFF,TGCGCCAGCAGCCAAGCACAGGGGGGTGAGCAGTTCTTC,TRBJ2-1,-,TRBD1,TRBV4-1
CASSPSPTGQGYTF,TGTGCCAGCTCACCCTCCCCGACAGGGCAAGGCTACACCTTC,TRBJ1-2,-,TRBD1,TRBV18